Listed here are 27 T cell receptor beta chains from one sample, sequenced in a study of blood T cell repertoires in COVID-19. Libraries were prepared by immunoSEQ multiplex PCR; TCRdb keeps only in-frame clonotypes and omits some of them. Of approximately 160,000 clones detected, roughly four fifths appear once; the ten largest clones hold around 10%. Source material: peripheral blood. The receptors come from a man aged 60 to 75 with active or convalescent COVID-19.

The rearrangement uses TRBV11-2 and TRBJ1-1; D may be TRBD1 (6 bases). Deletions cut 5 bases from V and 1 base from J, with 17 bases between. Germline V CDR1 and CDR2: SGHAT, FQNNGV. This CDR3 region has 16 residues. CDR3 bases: TGTGCCAGCAGCAAGACAGGCGGGAGAGGGAACACTGAAGCTTTCTTT. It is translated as CASSKTGGRGNTEAFF. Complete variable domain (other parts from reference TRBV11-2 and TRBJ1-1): EAGVAQSPRYKIIEKRQSVAFWCNPISGHATLYWYQQILGQGPKLLIQFQNNGVVDDSQLPKDRFSAERLKGVDSTLKIQPAKLEDSAVYLCASSKTGGRGNTEAFFGQGTRLTVV.

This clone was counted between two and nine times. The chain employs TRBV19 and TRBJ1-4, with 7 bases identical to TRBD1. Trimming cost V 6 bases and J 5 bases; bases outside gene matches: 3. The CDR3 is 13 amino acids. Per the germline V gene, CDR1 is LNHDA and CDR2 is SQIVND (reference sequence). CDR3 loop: CASRLTGNEKLFF. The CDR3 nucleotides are TGTGCCAGTAGATTGACAGGGAATGAAAAACTGTTTTTT.

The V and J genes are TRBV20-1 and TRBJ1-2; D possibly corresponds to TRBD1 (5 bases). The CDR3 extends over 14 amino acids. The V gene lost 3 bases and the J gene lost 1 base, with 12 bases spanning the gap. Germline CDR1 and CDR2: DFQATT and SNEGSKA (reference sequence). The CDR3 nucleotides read TGCAGTGCTAGTGGGCAGGGTTTTAACTATGGCTACACCTTC. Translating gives CSASGQGFNYGYTF.

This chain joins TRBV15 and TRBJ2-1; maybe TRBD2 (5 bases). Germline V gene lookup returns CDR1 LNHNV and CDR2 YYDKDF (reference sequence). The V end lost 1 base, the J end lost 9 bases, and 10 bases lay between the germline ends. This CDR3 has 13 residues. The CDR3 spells CATSRVRDGEQFF. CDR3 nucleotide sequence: TGTGCCACCAGCAGAGTACGGGATGGTGAGCAGTTCTTC.

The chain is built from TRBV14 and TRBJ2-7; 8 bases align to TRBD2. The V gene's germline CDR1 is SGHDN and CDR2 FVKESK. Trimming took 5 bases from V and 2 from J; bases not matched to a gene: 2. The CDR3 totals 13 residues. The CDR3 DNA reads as TGTGCCAGCAGCGAGGGACTAGCCTACGAGCAGTACTTC. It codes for CASSEGLAYEQYF.

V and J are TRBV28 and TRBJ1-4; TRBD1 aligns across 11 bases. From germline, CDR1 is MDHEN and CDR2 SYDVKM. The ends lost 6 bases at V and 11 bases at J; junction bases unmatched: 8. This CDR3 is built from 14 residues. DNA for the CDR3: TGTGCCAGCAGAACCGGGACAGGGGGTGGGAAACTGTTTTTT. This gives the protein CASRTGTGGGKLFF.

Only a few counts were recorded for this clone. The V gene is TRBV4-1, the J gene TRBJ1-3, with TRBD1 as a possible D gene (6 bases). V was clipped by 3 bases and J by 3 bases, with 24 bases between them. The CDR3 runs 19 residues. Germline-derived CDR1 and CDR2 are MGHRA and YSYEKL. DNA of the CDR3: TGCGCCAGCAGCCAGCCAACAGGGTTCAATTCCCAAGGTGGAAACACCATATATTTT. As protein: CASSQPTGFNSQGGNTIYF.

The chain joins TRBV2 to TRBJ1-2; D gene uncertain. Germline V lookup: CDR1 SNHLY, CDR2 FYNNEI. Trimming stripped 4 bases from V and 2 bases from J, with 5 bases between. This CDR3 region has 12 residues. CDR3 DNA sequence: TGTGCCAGCAGTGCACAGAACTATGGCTACACCTTC. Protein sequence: CASSAQNYGYTF.

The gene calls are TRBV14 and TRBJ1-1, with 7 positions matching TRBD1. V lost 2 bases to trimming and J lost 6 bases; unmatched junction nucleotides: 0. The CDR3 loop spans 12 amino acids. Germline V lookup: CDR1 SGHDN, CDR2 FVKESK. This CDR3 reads CASSQQGAEAFF. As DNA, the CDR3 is TGTGCCAGCAGCCAACAGGGGGCTGAAGCTTTCTTT.

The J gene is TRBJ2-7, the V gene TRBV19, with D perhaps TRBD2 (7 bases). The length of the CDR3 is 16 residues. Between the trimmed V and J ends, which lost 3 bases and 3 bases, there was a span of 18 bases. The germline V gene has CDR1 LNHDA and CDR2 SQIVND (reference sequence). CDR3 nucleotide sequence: TGTGCCAGTAGTATGGAGGGGGGGGCTCCTCTCTACGAGCAGTACTTC. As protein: CASSMEGGAPLYEQYF.

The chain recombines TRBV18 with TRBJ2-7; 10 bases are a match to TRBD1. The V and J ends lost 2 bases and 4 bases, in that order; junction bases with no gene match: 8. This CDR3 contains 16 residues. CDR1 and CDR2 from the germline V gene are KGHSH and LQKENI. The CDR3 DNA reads TGTGCCAGCTCACCATCCCAGGACAGGGGGAAGTACGAGCAGTACTTC. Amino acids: CASSPSQDRGKYEQYF.

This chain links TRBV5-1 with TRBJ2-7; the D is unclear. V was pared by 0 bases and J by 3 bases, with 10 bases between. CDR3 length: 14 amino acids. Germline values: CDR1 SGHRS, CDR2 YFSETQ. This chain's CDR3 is CASSLDGTNYEQYF. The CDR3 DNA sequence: TGCGCCAGCAGCTTGGATGGCACTAACTACGAGCAGTACTTC.

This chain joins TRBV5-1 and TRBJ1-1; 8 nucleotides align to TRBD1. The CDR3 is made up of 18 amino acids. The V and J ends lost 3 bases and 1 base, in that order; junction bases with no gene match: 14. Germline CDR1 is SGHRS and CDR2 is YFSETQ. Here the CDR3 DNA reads TGCGCCAGCAGCTATTTTTCCGGGACAGGCGGGGGGAACACTGAAGCTTTCTTT. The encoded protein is CASSYFSGTGGGNTEAFF.

DNA for the CDR3: TGTGCCAGCAGCCAAGACACACAGGGGGCCTACGAGCAGTACTTC. It codes for CASSQDTQGAYEQYF. V gene TRBV3-1 (or the pseudogene TRBV3-2) combines with J gene TRBJ2-7; 8 positions match TRBD1. The V and J ends lost 0 bases and 2 bases, in that order; junction bases with no gene match: 3. The CDR3 loop spans 15 amino acids. Germline V gene data show CDR1 as LGHDT and CDR2 as YNNKEL (reference sequence).

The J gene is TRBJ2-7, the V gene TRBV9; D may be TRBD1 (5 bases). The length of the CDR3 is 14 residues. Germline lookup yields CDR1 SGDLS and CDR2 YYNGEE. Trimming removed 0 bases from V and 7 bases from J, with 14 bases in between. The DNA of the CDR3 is TGTGCCAGCAGCGTAGGACACGCCCAGGGTGAGCAGTACTTC. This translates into CASSVGHAQGEQYF. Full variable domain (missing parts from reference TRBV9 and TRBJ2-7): DSGVTQTPKHLITATGQRVTLRCSPRSGDLSVYWYQQSLDQGLQFLIQYYNGEERAKGNILERFSAQQFPDLHSELNLSSLELGDSALYFCASSVGHAQGEQYFGPGTRLTVT.

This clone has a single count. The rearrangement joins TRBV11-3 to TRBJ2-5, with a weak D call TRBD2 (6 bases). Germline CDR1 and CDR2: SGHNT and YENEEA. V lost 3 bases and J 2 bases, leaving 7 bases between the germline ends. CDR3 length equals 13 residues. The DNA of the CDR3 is TGTGCCAGCAGCTTGCGGGGACAAGAGACCCAGTACTTC. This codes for CASSLRGQETQYF.

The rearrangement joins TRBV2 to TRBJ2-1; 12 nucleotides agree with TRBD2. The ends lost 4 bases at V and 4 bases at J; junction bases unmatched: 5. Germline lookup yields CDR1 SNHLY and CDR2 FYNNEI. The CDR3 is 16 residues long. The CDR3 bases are TGTGCCAGCAGTGGGACTAGCGGGGATTCTTACAATGAGCAGTTCTTC. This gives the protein CASSGTSGDSYNEQFF.

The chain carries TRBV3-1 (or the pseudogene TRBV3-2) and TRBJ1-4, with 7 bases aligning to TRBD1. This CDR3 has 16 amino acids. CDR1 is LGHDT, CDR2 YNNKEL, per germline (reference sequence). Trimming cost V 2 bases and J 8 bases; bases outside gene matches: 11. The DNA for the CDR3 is TGTGCCAGCAGCCAAACAACAGGGGTTAGAGGGGAAAAACTGTTTTTT. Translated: CASSQTTGVRGEKLFF.

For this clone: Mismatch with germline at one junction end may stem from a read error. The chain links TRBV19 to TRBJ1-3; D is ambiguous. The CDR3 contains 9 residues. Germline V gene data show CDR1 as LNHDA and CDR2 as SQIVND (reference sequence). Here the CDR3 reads CASSGLLRF. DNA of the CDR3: TGTGCCAGTAGCGGACTGCTTCGATTT.

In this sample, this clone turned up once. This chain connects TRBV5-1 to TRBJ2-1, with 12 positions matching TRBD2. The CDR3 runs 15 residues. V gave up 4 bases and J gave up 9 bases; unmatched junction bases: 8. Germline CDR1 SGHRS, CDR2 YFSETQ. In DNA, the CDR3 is TGCGCCAGCAGCCTCTCGGCTAGCGGGGGGGGTGAGCAGTTCTTC. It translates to CASSLSASGGGEQFF.

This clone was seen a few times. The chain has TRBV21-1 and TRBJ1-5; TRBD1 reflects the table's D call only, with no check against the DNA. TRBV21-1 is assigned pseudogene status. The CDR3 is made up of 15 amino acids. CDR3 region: CASSLDNLSNQPQHF. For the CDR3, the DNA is TGTGCCAGCAGCCTTGACAACCTTAGCAATCAGCCCCAGCATTTT.

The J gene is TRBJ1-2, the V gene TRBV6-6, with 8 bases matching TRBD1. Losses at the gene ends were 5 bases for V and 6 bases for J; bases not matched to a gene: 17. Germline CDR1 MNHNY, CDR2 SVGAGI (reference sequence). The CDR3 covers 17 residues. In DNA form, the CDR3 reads TGTGCCAGCAGTCGAATGGGACAGGCCACCGGGAATCATGGCTACACCTTC. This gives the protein CASSRMGQATGNHGYTF.

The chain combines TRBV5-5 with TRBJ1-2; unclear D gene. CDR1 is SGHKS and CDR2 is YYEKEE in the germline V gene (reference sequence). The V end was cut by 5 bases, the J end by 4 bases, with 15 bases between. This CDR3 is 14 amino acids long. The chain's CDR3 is CASSPVSLGYGYTF. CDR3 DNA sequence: TGTGCCAGCAGTCCCGTCTCCCTAGGCTATGGCTACACCTTC.

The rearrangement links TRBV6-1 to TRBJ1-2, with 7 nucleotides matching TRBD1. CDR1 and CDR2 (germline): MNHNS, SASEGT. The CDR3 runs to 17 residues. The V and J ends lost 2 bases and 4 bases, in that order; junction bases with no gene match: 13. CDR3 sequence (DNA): TGTGCCAGCAGTGAAAGTCTAAGTGGCAGGGGGGCCTATGGCTACACCTTC. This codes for CASSESLSGRGAYGYTF.

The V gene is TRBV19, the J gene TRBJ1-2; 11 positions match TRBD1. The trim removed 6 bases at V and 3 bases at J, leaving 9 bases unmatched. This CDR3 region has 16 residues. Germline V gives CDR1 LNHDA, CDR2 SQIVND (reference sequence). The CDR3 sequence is CASSPRTGGTYYGYTF. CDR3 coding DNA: TGTGCCAGTAGCCCAAGGACAGGGGGCACTTACTATGGCTACACCTTC. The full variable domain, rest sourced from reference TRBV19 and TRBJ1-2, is DGGITQSPKYLFRKEGQNVTLSCEQNLNHDAMYWYRQDPGQGLRLIYYSQIVNDFQKGDIAEGYSVSREKKESFPLTVTSAQKNPTAFYLCASSPRTGGTYYGYTFGSGTRLTVV.

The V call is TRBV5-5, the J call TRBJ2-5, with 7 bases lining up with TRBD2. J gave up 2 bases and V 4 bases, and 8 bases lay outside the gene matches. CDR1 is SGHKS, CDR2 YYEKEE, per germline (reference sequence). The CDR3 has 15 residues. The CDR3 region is CASSPEVGGQETQYF. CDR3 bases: TGTGCCAGCAGCCCGGAAGTCGGGGGGCAAGAGACCCAGTACTTC. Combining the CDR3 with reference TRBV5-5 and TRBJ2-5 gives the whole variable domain DAGVTQSPTHLIKTRGQQVTLRCSPISGHKSVSWYQQVLGQGPQFIFQYYEKEERGRGNFPDRFSARQFPNYSSELNVNALLLGDSALYLCASSPEVGGQETQYFGPGTRLLVL.

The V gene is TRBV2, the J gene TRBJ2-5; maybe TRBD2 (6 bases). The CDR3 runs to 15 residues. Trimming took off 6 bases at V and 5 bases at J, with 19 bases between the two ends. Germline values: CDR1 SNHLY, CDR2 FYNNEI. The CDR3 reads CASRVADGSGETQYF. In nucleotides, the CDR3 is TGTGCCAGCAGGGTGGCAGACGGGAGTGGGGAGACCCAGTACTTC.